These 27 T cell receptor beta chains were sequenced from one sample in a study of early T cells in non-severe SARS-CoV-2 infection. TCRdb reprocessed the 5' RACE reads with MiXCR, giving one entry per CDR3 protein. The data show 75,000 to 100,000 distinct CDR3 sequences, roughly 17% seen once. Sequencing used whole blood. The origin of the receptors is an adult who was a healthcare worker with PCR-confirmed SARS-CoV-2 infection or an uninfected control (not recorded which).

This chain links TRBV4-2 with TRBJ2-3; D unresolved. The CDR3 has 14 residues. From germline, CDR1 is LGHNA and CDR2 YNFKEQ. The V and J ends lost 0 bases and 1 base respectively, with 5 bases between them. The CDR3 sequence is CASSQDHGTDTQYF. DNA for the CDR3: TGTGCCAGCAGCCAAGATCATGGCACAGATACGCAGTATTTT.

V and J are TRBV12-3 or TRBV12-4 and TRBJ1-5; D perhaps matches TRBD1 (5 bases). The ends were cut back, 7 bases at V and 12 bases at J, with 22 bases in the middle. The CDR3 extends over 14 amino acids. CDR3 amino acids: CASTPGQGSGHQHF. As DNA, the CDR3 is TGTGCCAGCACCCCTGGCCAGGGATCCGGCCACCAGCATTTT.

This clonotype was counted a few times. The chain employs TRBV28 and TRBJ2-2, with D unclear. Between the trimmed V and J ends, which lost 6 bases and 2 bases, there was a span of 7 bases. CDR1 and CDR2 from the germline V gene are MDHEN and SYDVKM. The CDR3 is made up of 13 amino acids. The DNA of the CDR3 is TGTGCCAGCAGGATCTCAAACACCGGGGAGCTGTTTTTT. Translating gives CASRISNTGELFF.

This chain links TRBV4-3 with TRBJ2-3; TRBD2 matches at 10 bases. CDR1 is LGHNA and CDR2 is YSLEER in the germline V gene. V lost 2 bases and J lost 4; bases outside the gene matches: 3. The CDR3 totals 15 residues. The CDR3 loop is CASSQRAGGSDTQYF. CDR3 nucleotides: TGCGCCAGCAGCCAACGAGCGGGAGGGTCAGATACGCAGTATTTT.

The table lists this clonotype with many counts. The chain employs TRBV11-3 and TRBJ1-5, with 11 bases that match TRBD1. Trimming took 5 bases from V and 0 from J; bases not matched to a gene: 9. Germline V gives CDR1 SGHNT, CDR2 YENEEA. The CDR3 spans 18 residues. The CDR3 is CASSPGQGASCSNQPQHF. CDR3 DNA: TGTGCCAGCAGCCCTGGACAGGGGGCAAGCTGTAGCAATCAGCCCCAGCATTTT.

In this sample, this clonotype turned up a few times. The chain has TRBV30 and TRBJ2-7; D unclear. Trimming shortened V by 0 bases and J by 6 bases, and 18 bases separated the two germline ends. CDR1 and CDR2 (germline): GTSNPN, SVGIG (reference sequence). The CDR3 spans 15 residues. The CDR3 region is CAWSVNEPIYSEQYF. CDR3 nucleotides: TGTGCCTGGAGTGTAAATGAGCCGATCTACAGCGAGCAGTACTTC.

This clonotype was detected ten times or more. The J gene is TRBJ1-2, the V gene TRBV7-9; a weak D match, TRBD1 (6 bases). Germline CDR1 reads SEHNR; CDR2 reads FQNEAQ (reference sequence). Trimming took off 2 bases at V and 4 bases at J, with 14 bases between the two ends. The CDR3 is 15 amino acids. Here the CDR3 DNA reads TGTGCCAGCAGCTTAAGGGACACCAATGTCTATGGCTACACCTTC. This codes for CASSLRDTNVYGYTF. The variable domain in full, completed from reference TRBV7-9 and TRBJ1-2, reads DTGVSQNPRHKITKRGQNVTFRCDPISEHNRLYWYRQTLGQGPEFLTYFQNEAQLEKSRLLSDRFSAERPKGSFSTLEIQRTEQGDSAMYLCASSLRDTNVYGYTFGSGTRLTVV.

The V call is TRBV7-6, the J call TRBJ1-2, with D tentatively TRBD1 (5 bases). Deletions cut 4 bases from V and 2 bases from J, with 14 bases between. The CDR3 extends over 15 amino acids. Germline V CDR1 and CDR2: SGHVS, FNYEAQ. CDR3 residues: CASSSGPNGNYGYTF. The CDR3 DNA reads TGTGCCAGCAGCTCAGGGCCAAATGGGAACTATGGCTACACCTTC.

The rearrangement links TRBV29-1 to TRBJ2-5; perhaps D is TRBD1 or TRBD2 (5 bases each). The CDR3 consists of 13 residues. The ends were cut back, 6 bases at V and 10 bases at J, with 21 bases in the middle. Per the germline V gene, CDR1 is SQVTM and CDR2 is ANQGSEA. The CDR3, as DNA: TGCAGCGTGGACGGGGCCGGATCCCATGGCCAGTACTTC. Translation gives CSVDGAGSHGQYF. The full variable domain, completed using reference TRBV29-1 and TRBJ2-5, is SAVISQKPSRDICQRGTSLTIQCQVDSQVTMMFWYRQQPGQSLTLIATANQGSEATYESGFVIDKFPISRPNLTFSTLTVSNMSPEDSSIYLCSVDGAGSHGQYFGPGTRLLVL.

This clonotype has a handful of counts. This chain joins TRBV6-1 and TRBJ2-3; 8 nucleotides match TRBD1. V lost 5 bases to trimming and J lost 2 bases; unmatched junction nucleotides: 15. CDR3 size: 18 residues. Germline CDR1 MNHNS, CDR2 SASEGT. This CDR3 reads CASSKQGVAGSYTDTQYF. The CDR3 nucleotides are TGTGCCAGCAGTAAACAGGGGGTAGCAGGGAGCTACACAGATACGCAGTATTTT.

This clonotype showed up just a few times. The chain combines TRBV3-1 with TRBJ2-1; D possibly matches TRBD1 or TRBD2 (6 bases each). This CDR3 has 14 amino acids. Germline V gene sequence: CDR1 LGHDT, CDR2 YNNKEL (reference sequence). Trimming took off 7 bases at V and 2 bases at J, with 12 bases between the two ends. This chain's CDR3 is CASKNGGAYNEQFF. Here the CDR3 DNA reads TGTGCCAGCAAGAACGGGGGCGCCTACAATGAGCAGTTCTTC.

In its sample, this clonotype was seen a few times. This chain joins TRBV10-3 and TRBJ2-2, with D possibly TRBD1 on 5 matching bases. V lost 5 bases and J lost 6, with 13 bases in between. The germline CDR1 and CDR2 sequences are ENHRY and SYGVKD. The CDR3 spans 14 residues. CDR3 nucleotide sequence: TGTGCCATCAGTTTACCAGGGTCCCCCGGGGAGCTGTTTTTT. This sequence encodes CAISLPGSPGELFF.

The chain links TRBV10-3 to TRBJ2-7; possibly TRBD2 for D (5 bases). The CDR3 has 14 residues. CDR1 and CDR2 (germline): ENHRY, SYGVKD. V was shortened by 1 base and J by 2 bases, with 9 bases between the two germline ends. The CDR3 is CAISELSGTYEQYF. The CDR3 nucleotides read TGTGCCATCAGTGAGTTGAGCGGTACCTACGAGCAGTACTTC.

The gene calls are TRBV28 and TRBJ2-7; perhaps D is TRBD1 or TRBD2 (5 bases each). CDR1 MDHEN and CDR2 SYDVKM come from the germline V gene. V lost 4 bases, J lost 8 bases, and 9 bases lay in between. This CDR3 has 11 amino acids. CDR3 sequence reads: CASSSRGQQYF. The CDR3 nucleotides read TGTGCCAGCAGTTCTCGGGGACAGCAGTACTTC.

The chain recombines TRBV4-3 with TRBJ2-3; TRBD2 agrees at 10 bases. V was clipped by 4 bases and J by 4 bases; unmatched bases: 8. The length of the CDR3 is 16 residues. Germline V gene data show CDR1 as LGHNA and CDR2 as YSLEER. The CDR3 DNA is TGCGCCAGCAGCCGGTCTAGCGGGAGATTTCCAGATACGCAGTATTTT. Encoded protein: CASSRSSGRFPDTQYF.

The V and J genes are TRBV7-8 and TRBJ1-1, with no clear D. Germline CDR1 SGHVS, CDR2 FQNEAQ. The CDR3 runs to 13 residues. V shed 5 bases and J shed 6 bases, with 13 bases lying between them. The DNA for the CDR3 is TGTGCCAGCAGCGAGGCCCAGGCCCCTGAAGCTTTCTTT. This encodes CASSEAQAPEAFF. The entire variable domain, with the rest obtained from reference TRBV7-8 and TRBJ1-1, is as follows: GAGVSQSPRYKVAKRGQDVALRCDPISGHVSLFWYQQALGQGPEFLTYFQNEAQLDKSGLPSDRFFAERPEGSVSTLKIQRTQQEDSAVYLCASSEAQAPEAFFGQGTRLTVV.

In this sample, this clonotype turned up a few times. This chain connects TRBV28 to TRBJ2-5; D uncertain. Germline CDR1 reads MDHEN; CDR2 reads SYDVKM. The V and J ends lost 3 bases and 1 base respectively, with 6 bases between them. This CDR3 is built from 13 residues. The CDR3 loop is CASSLPIQETQYF. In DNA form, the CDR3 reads TGTGCCAGCAGTTTGCCCATCCAAGAGACCCAGTACTTC.

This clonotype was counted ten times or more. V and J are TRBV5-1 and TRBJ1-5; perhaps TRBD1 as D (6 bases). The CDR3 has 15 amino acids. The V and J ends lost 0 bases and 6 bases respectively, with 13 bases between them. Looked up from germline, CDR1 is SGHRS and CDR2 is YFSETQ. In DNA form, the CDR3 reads TGCGCCAGCAGCTTGGGGGACAACGAGGGTCAGCCCCAGCATTTT. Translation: CASSLGDNEGQPQHF.

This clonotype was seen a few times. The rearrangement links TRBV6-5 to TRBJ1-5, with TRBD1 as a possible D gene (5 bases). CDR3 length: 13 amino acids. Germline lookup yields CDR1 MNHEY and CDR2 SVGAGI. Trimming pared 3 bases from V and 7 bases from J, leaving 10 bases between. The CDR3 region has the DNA TGTGCCAGCAGTTATGGGGGGAAGCAGCCCCAGCATTTT. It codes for CASSYGGKQPQHF.

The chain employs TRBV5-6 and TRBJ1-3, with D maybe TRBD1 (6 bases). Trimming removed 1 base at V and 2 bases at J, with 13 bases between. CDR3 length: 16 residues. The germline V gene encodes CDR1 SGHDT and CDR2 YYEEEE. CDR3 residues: CASSLWLGAAGNTIYF. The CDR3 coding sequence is TGTGCCAGCAGCTTGTGGCTGGGGGCGGCTGGAAACACCATATATTTT.

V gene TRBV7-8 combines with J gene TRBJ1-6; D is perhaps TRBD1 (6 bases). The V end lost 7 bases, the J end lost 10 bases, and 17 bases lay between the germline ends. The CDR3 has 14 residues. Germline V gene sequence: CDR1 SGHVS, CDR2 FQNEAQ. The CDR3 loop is CASMGNRVESPLHF. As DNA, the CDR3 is TGTGCCAGCATGGGGAACAGGGTGGAATCACCCCTCCACTTT.

The CDR3 DNA reads TGTGCCAGCAGTTTATTAGTAGCGGGGGCAAACAATGAGCAGTTCTTC. It codes for CASSLLVAGANNEQFF. The chain is built from TRBV27 and TRBJ2-1, with TRBD2 matching 9 bases. The CDR3 consists of 16 residues. The V segment lost 1 base and the J segment 5 bases; nucleotides outside the gene matches: 6. Germline-derived CDR1 and CDR2 are MNHEY and SMNVEV (reference sequence).

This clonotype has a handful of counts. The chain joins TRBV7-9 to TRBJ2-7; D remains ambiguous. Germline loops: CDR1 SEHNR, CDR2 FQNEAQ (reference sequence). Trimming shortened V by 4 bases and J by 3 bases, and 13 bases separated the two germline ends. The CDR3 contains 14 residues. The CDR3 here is CASSSTKGIYEQYF. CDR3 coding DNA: TGTGCCAGCAGCTCAACGAAAGGGATCTACGAGCAGTACTTC.

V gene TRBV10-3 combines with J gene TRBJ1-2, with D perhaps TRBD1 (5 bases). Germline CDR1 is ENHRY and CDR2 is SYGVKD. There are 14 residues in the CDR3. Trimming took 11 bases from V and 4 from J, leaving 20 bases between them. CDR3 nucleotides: TGTGCCGCGCATGGGACGGATAACCTCTATGGCTACACCTTC. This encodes CAAHGTDNLYGYTF.

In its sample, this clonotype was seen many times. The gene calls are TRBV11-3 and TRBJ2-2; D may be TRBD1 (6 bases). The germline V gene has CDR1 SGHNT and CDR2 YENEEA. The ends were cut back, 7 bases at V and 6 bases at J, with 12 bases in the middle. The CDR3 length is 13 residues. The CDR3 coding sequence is TGTGCCAGCATCCGGAACAGGGCCGGGGAGCTGTTTTTT. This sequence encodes CASIRNRAGELFF.

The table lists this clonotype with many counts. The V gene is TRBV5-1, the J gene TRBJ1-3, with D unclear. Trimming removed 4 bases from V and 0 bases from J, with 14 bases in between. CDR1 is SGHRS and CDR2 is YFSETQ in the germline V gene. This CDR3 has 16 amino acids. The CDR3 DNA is TGCGCCAGCAGCACGTCAGACACGTCCTCTGGAAACACCATATATTTT. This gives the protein CASSTSDTSSGNTIYF.

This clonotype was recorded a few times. CDR3 bases: TGTGCCAGCAGAGGCGGACAGGGGACGAATCAGCCCCAGCATTTT. Protein: CASRGGQGTNQPQHF. The chain employs TRBV12-3 or TRBV12-4 and TRBJ1-5; 9 nucleotides align to TRBD1. V shed 6 bases and J 4 bases; nucleotides not matched to a gene: 7. This CDR3 has 15 amino acids.